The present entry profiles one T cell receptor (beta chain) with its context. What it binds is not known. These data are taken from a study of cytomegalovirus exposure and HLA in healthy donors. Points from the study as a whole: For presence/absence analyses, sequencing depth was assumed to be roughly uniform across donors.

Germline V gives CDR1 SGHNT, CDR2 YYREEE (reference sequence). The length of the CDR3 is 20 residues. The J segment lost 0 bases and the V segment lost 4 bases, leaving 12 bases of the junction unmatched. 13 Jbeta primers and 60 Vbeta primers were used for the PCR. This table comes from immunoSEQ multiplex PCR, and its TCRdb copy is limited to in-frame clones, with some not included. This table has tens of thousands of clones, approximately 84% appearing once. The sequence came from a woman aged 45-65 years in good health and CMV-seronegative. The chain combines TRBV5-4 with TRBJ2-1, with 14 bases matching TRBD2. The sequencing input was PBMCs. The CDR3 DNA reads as TGTGCCAGCAGCCCCGGGGGACTAGCGGGGGCCCAAACCTCCTACAATGAGCAGTTCTTC. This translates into CASSPGGLAGAQTSYNEQFF.